In this sample, the clone carrying this T cell receptor (beta chain) turned up many times. The entry originates in a study of T cell repertoires in cytomegalovirus infection. V was clipped by 6 bases and J by 2 bases, with 10 bases between them. Germline V gene data show CDR1 as MDHEN and CDR2 as SYDVKM. The CDR3 contains 13 residues. TCRdb reanalysed the reads using MiXCR and keeps one entry per CDR3 protein. The sample yields 150,000 to 160,000 distinct CDR3 sequences, 23% seen once. This rearrangement joins TRBV28 to TRBJ1-1; possible D gene TRBD1, 5 bases. The clonotype originates from a human donor in good health (CMV status not recorded). Some clones in this sample may be carry-over from other donors' samples. Specimen: PBMCs. In DNA form, the CDR3 reads TGTGCCAGCAGCAGGGTTGGAAACACTGAAGCTTTCTTT. Protein product: CASSRVGNTEAFF.